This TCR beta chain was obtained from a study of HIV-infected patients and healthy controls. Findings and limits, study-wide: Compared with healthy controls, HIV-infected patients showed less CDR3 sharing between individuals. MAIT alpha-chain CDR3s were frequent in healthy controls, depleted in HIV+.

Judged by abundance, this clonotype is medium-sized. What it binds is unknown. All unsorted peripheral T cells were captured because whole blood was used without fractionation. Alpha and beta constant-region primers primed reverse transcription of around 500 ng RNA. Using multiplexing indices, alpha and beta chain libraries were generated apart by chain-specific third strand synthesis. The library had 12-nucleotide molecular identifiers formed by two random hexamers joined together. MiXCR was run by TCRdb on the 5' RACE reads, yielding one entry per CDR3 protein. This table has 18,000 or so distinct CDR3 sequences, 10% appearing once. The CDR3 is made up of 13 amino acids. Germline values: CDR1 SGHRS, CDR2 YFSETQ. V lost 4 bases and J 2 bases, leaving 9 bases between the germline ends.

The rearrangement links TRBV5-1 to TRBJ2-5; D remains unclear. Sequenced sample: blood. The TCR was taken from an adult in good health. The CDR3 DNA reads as TGCGCCAGCAGCCCGGACCAACAAGAGACCCAGTACTTC. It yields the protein CASSPDQQETQYF.